The present T cell receptor (beta chain) was sequenced within a study of cytomegalovirus exposure and HLA in healthy donors. Turning to the study itself: Around 81% of roughly 400 genotyped donors fell in the Caucasian-associated ancestry cluster. Overall study results and limits: HLA allele associations emerged for roughly 17,000 TCR beta sequences in a later analysis, at 0.05 false discovery rate. An assumption of roughly uniform sequencing depth across donors underlay the presence/absence analyses.

13 Jbeta primers and 60 Vbeta primers were used for the PCR. Assay: immunoSEQ multiplex PCR; the TCRdb copy retains only in-frame clones and omits some. The table has 200,000 to 250,000 clones, around four fifths seen once. This CDR3 is 12 amino acids long. The germline CDR1 and CDR2 sequences are GTSNPN and SVGIG (reference sequence). V was cut by 2 bases and J by 7 bases, with 12 bases left in between. On this clone itself: Its antigen remains unidentified.

The specimen sequenced was PBMCs. This rearrangement joins TRBV30 to TRBJ2-7, with no clear D. This clonotype was obtained from a boy between 10 and 17 years old in good health and CMV-seronegative. CDR3 protein: CAWSLTAREQYF. CDR3 bases: TGTGCCTGGAGTCTTACGGCGAGGGAGCAGTACTTC.